These 8 T cell receptor beta chains share one sample of origin, sequenced in a study of metastatic and nonmetastatic thyroid tumors. Among the patients, none had received any treatment before thyroid surgery. TCRdb recomputed clones from the PCR reads via MiXCR. The table includes about 41,000 clones, 20% to 30% detected once. Sequencing input: tumor tissue. These receptor sequences come from a female donor with papillary thyroid cancer or a benign thyroid nodule (not recorded which). Some clones in this sample may be carry-over from other donors' samples.

In its sample, this clone is medium-sized. This chain joins TRBV12-3 or TRBV12-4 and TRBJ1-6; TRBD1 matches 8 bases. V dropped 4 bases and J dropped 9; count of bases not matched to a gene: 17. CDR3 length: 18 residues. Here the CDR3 DNA reads TGTGCCAGCAGTTCCCCCAAGGACAGGGAGAATGGTGGTTCACCCCTCCACTTT. This encodes CASSSPKDRENGGSPLHF.

This chain links TRBV10-3 with TRBJ1-3; D uncertain. Germline-derived CDR1 and CDR2 are ENHRY and SYGVKD. The CDR3 covers 13 residues. V lost 11 bases and J 4 bases, leaving 15 bases between the germline ends. CDR3 loop: CASGRGIGNTIYF. The CDR3 DNA follows: TGTGCCTCGGGGAGAGGAATAGGAAACACCATATATTTT.

The V gene is TRBV11-3, the J gene TRBJ2-1; D gene ambiguous. Germline V gene sequence: CDR1 SGHNT, CDR2 YENEEA. Between the trimmed V and J ends, which lost 5 bases and 6 bases, there was a span of 11 bases. This CDR3 comprises 13 residues. The CDR3 nucleotides read TGTGCCAGCAGCCTCAGACTGAGCAATGAGCAGTTCTTC. It yields the protein CASSLRLSNEQFF.

J is TRBJ2-7 and V is TRBV13; the D is unclear. The V gene lost 6 bases and the J gene lost 6 bases, with 9 bases spanning the gap. This CDR3 is 11 amino acids long. Germline CDR1 is PRHDT and CDR2 is FYEKMQ (reference sequence). This CDR3 reads CASSVTSEQYF. In DNA, the CDR3 is TGTGCCAGCAGTGTAACCAGCGAGCAGTACTTC.

The table lists this clone with many counts. This sequence joins TRBV20-1 and TRBJ2-2, with 13 positions matching TRBD2. Germline-derived CDR1 and CDR2 are DFQATT and SNEGSKA (reference sequence). Trimming removed 4 bases from V and 2 bases from J; junction bases left unmatched: 7. This CDR3 has 17 residues. The CDR3, as DNA: TGCAGTGCTATAATTGGACTAGCGGGGGCCAACACCGGGGAGCTGTTTTTT. Its translation is CSAIIGLAGANTGELFF.

The V and J genes are TRBV11-1 and TRBJ2-1, with 13 nucleotides matching TRBD2. CDR1 and CDR2 (germline): SGHAT, FQDESV (reference sequence). J gave up 8 bases and V 4 bases, and 5 bases lay outside the gene matches. The CDR3 sequence is 15 residues long. CDR3 sequence: CASSSWTSGSDEQFF. CDR3 bases: TGTGCCAGCAGCTCATGGACTAGCGGGAGCGATGAGCAGTTCTTC.

In its sample, this clone was seen many times. The V and J genes are TRBV3-1 and TRBJ2-1; weak D call: TRBD1 (5 bases). The germline V gene has CDR1 LGHDT and CDR2 YNNKEL (reference sequence). This CDR3 comprises 16 residues. The V and J ends lost 0 bases and 8 bases respectively, with 17 bases between them. The CDR3 is CASSQDHGRVGDEQFF. Written as DNA, the CDR3 is TGTGCCAGCAGCCAAGATCACGGCAGGGTGGGCGATGAGCAGTTCTTC.

This clone was observed once. CDR3 residues: CASSSFRGETQYF. CDR3 in DNA: TGTGCCAGCAGTTCATTCCGAGGAGAGACCCAGTACTTC. The chain employs TRBV27 and TRBJ2-5; D remains unclear. This CDR3 is 13 amino acids long. In germline, CDR1 is MNHEY, CDR2 SMNVEV (reference sequence). The V end was cut by 4 bases, the J end by 4 bases, with 10 bases between.